Below are 10 T cell receptor beta chains sequenced from a single sample in a study of HIV-infected patients and healthy controls. MiXCR was run by TCRdb on the 5' RACE reads, yielding one entry per CDR3 protein. This sample has 65,000 to 70,000 distinct CDR3 sequences; roughly a sixth occur once, and the top ten carry under 6.5%. Input material: CD4+ T cells from blood. These receptors were obtained from a human donor in good health.

This clonotype was picked up many times. V is TRBV28 and J is TRBJ2-4, with 12 nucleotides matching TRBD2. The CDR3 is 15 residues long. Germline V gives CDR1 MDHEN, CDR2 SYDVKM. V shed 8 bases, J shed 3 bases, and the junction held 5 bases outside the gene matches. As DNA, the CDR3 is TGTGCCAGCGGTCTGACTAGCGGGGGCAAAAACATTCAGTACTTC. Translating gives CASGLTSGGKNIQYF. The full variable domain, in which reference TRBV28 and TRBJ2-4 provide the parts outside the CDR3, is DVKVTQSSRYLVKRTGEKVFLECVQDMDHENMFWYRQDPGLGLRLIYFSYDVKMKEKGDIPEGYSVSREKKERFSLILESASTNQTSMYLCASGLTSGGKNIQYFGAGTRLSVL.

Many counts were recorded for this clonotype. This chain joins TRBV18 and TRBJ1-5; perhaps TRBD1 as D (5 bases). V lost 3 bases and J lost 6, with 15 bases in between. The CDR3 spans 15 residues. CDR1 is KGHSH and CDR2 is LQKENI in the germline V gene. Here the CDR3 reads CASSPGRGMGQPQHF. The CDR3 DNA follows: TGTGCCAGCTCACCGGGTCGGGGGATGGGTCAGCCCCAGCATTTT.

The chain combines TRBV19 with TRBJ1-4, with D unresolved. Trimming removed 6 bases from V and 0 bases from J, with 8 bases in between. CDR3 length: 14 amino acids. Germline CDR1 reads LNHDA; CDR2 reads SQIVND (reference sequence). This CDR3 reads CASRNHATNEKLFF. The CDR3, as DNA: TGTGCCAGTAGGAATCATGCAACTAATGAAAAACTGTTTTTT.

This clonotype was counted many times. V and J are TRBV20-1 and TRBJ1-1; D call uncertain. The CDR3 loop spans 13 amino acids. The V and J ends lost 1 base and 0 bases respectively, with 6 bases between them. From germline, CDR1 is DFQATT and CDR2 SNEGSKA (reference sequence). The CDR3 nucleotides are TGCAGTGCTAGAGGGGAGGTGAACACTGAAGCTTTCTTT. It yields the protein CSARGEVNTEAFF.

This clonotype was found a few times. J is TRBJ2-3 and V is TRBV6-1; 9 positions agree with TRBD2. V lost 1 base, J lost 1 base, and 0 bases stayed unmatched. This CDR3 is 15 amino acids long. Germline values: CDR1 MNHNS, CDR2 SASEGT. In nucleotides, the CDR3 is TGTGCCAGCAGTGAAGGGACTAGCGGCACAGATACGCAGTATTTT. Translated: CASSEGTSGTDTQYF.

There are a few counts of this clonotype. The chain joins TRBV10-3 to TRBJ2-4; possible D gene TRBD2, 5 bases. The CDR3 covers 13 residues. V was shortened by 2 bases and J by 5 bases, with 7 bases between the two germline ends. Per the germline V gene, CDR1 is ENHRY and CDR2 is SYGVKD. Here the CDR3 DNA reads TGTGCCATCAGTGAGCACGGGGAAAACATTCAGTACTTC. This sequence encodes CAISEHGENIQYF.

This clonotype was seen only a few times. The rearrangement joins TRBV20-1 to TRBJ2-2; tentative D call: TRBD2 (6 bases). Germline CDR1 DFQATT, CDR2 SNEGSKA (reference sequence). The V end was cut by 1 base, the J end by 1 base, with 13 bases between. CDR3 length: 16 residues. CDR3 DNA sequence: TGCAGTGCTAGAGCCTCGGGACTTAAGAACACCGGGGAGCTGTTTTTT. It translates to CSARASGLKNTGELFF.

V usage is TRBV15 and J usage is TRBJ1-2; perhaps TRBD1 as D (5 bases). The CDR3 is 16 amino acids. CDR1 and CDR2 from the germline V gene are LNHNV and YYDKDF (reference sequence). V was pared by 0 bases and J by 2 bases, with 13 bases between. The CDR3 reads CATSRDGGRTNYGYTF. The DNA for the CDR3 is TGTGCCACCAGCAGAGATGGGGGACGGACGAACTATGGCTACACCTTC.

The rearrangement joins TRBV28 to TRBJ2-7; 8 bases are shared with TRBD2. CDR3 length: 14 amino acids. Germline values: CDR1 MDHEN, CDR2 SYDVKM. Trimming took 10 bases from V and 4 from J; bases not matched to a gene: 12. The CDR3 DNA reads as TGTGCCACCCGGCGGGGGGCGGGTGCTTACGAGCAGTACTTC. This encodes CATRRGAGAYEQYF.

This clonotype came up many times. The genes are TRBV2 and TRBJ2-5; TRBD2 aligns across 8 bases. The CDR3 runs 16 residues. Germline V gives CDR1 SNHLY, CDR2 FYNNEI. V trimming: 6 bases; J trimming: 2 bases; junction bases outside the gene matches: 11. In DNA, the CDR3 is TGTGCCAGCAGCTGGGGGGGGTTAGCGGGACAAGAGACCCAGTACTTC. It specifies CASSWGGLAGQETQYF.